The 2 T cell receptor beta chains in this list originate from one sample, sequenced in a study of OX40 agonist ivuxolimab in advanced cancers. Only in-frame clones appear in the TCRdb table, and some are missing; sequencing was by immunoSEQ multiplex PCR. The sample lists 60,000 to 85,000 clones, 85% to 90% occurring once. The sequenced sample was CD4+ or CD8+ T cells sorted from blood, obtained in a trial of the OX40 agonist ivuxolimab. Source of these receptors: an adult with an advanced solid tumor such as melanoma, head and neck, liver or kidney cancer.

The CDR3 bases are TGTGCCAGCAGCCCTCAAGAGACCCAGTACTTC. As protein: CASSPQETQYF. V gene TRBV14 combines with J gene TRBJ2-5; unclear D gene. V lost 4 bases and J lost 2, with 2 bases in between. Germline V gives CDR1 SGHDN, CDR2 FVKESK. This CDR3 contains 11 residues.

The gene calls are TRBV7-9 and TRBJ2-2; TRBD2 aligns across 11 bases. V trimming: 4 bases; J trimming: 3 bases; junction bases outside the gene matches: 4. Germline loops: CDR1 SEHNR, CDR2 FQNEAQ (reference sequence). The CDR3 consists of 16 residues. The CDR3 loop reads CASSSLAGGDTGELFF. Here the CDR3 DNA reads TGTGCCAGCAGCTCCCTAGCGGGAGGCGACACCGGGGAGCTGTTTTTT.